The source of this T cell receptor (beta chain) is a study of blood T cell repertoires in COVID-19. Study-level information: Acute-phase and convalescent COVID-19 samples originated in the United States, Italy and Spain.

Source study methods: The assay estimated nucleated cells by amplifying reference gene primers. Repertoires were generated with immunoSEQ multiplex PCR, while TCRdb's copy carries only in-frame clones and drops some. Clone size and the V and J calls come from that table; the DNA yielded D and trimming. The sample has roughly 57,000 clones, about 87% seen once. The CDR3 spans 11 residues. Looked up from germline, CDR1 is MRHNA and CDR2 is SNTAGT. V lost 7 bases and J 6 bases, leaving 9 bases between the germline ends. One Seattle source followed patients from active infection through their disease course.

The TCR originated in a woman aged 55-70 years with COVID-19, enrolled during active disease. The chain is built from TRBV6-4 and TRBJ1-1; D unclear. The source material was peripheral blood. The CDR3 protein is CASTTAAEAFF. The CDR3 nucleotides are TGTGCCAGCACCACAGCCGCTGAAGCTTTCTTT.